This TCR beta chain was profiled in a study of T cell responses to AZD1222 COVID-19 vaccine. Study-wide results and limits: Spike-wide coverage was observed for vaccine-associated CD4 TCRs, with dominant responses at 160-218 and 743-854.

About this clone: Its antigen is unidentified.

Profiling relied on immunoSEQ multiplex PCR, and the TCRdb table lists in-frame clones only, not all of them. This sample has around 170,000 clones; under 95% occur once, and the top ten carry 0.99%. The CDR3 has 15 amino acids. The V segment lost 1 base and the J segment 1 base; nucleotides outside the gene matches: 4. Germline-derived CDR1 and CDR2 are LNHDA and SQIVND (reference sequence). This chain connects TRBV19 to TRBJ2-7; 7 nucleotides agree with TRBD2. Sequenced here: peripheral blood, sampled on day 0 of AZD1222 vaccination. The origin of this receptor is an adult in good health. For the CDR3, the DNA is TGTGCCAGTAGTATAGGGCCAGCGGGATCCTACGAGCAGTACTTC. Amino acids: CASSIGPAGSYEQYF.